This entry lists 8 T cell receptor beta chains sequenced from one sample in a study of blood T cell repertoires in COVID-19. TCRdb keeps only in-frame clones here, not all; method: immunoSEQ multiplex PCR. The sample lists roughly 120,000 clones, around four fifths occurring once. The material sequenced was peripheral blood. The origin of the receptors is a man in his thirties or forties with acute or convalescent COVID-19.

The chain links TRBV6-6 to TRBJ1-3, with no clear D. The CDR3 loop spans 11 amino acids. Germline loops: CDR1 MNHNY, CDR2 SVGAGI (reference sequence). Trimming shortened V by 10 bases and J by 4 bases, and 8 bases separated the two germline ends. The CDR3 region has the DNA TGTGCCATAGCGGTAGGAAACACCATATATTTT. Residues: CAIAVGNTIYF.

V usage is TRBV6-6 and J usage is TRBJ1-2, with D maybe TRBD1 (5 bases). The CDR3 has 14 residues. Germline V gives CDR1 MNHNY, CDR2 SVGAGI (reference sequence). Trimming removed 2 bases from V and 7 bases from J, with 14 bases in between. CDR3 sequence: CASSYRSGYGGYTF. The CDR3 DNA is TGTGCCAGCAGTTACCGTTCAGGGTACGGTGGCTACACCTTC.

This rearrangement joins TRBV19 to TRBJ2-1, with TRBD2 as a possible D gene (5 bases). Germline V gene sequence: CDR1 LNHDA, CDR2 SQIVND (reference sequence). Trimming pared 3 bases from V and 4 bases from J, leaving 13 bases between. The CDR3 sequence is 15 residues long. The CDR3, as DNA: TGTGCCAGTAGTATTTCACGGGAAATGTACAATGAGCAGTTCTTC. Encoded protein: CASSISREMYNEQFF.

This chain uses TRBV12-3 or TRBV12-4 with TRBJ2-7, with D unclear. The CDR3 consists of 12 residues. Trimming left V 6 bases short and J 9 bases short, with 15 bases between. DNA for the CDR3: TGTGCCAGCAGCGCCCCCCCGGGTCCGCAGTACTTC. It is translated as CASSAPPGPQYF.

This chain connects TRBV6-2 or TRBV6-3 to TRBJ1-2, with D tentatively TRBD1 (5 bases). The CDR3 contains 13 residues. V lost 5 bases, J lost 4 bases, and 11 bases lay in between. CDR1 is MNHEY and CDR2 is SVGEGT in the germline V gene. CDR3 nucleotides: TGTGCCAGCAGTAGGACAACATCCTATGGCTACACCTTC. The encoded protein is CASSRTTSYGYTF.

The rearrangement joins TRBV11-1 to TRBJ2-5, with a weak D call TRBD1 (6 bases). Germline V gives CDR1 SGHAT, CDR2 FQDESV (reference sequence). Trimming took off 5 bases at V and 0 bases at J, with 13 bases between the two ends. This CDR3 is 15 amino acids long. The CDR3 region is CASSQQGPHQETQYF. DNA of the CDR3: TGTGCCAGCAGCCAACAGGGACCGCACCAAGAGACCCAGTACTTC. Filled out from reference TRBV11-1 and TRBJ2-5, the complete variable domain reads EAEVAQSPRYKITEKSQAVAFWCDPISGHATLYWYRQILGQGPELLVQFQDESVVDDSQLPKDRFSAERLKGVDSTLKIQPAELGDSAMYLCASSQQGPHQETQYFGPGTRLLVL.

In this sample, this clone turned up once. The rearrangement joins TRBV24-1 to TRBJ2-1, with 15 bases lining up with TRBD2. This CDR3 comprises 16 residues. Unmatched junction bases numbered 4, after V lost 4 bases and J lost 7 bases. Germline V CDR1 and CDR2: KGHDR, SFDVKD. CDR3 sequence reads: CATSDGGTSGGNEQFF. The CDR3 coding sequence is TGTGCCACCAGTGACGGTGGGACTAGCGGGGGGAATGAGCAGTTCTTC.

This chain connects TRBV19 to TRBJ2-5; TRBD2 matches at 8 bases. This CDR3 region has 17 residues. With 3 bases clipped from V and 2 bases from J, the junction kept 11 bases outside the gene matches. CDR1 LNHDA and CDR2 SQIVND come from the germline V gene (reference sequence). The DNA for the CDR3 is TGTGCCAGTAGTATCCGAACGGGGGGGAGCCGACAAGAGACCCAGTACTTC. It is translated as CASSIRTGGSRQETQYF.